Presented here are 21 T cell receptor beta chains from one specimen sequenced in a study of blood T cell repertoires in COVID-19. Profiled with immunoSEQ multiplex PCR; TCRdb holds only in-frame clones, not every one. The sample has under 300,000 clones; about 89% are singletons. Input material: PBMCs or T cells enriched from blood (not recorded which). Receptors were obtained from a woman aged 18-29 years who had recovered from COVID-19.

This sequence joins TRBV11-3 and TRBJ1-1, with 9 positions matching TRBD1. Germline trimming cut 10 bases from V and 7 bases from J; bases unmatched to any gene: 10. The germline V gene has CDR1 SGHNT and CDR2 YENEEA. CDR3 size: 13 residues. The CDR3 bases are TGTGCCACCGCGGACAGGGGTGAGGTTGAAGCTTTCTTT. Encoded protein: CATADRGEVEAFF.

The V and J genes are TRBV7-9 and TRBJ2-1; 7 positions agree with TRBD2. Germline CDR1 SEHNR, CDR2 FQNEAQ (reference sequence). The CDR3 length is 14 residues. V shed 1 base, J shed 12 bases, and the junction held 9 bases outside the gene matches. The CDR3 bases are TGTGCCAGCAGCTTAGTCAGGGAGGGCCCTAGGCAGTTCTTC. It specifies CASSLVREGPRQFF.

The gene calls are TRBV6-5 and TRBJ1-1, with D uncertain. The CDR3 runs 12 residues. The V gene's germline CDR1 is MNHEY and CDR2 SVGAGI. V shed 2 bases and J shed 10 bases, with 11 bases lying between them. This CDR3 is CASSYGEGVAFF. DNA for the CDR3: TGTGCCAGCAGTTACGGGGAGGGAGTAGCTTTCTTT.

This clone showed up just once. The CDR3 loop is CASSQEAGGGNGELFF. The CDR3, as DNA: TGTGCCAGCAGCCAAGAAGCGGGGGGAGGCAACGGGGAGCTGTTTTTT. The chain combines TRBV3-1 (or the pseudogene TRBV3-2) with TRBJ2-2, with 9 bases aligning to TRBD2. The CDR3 is 16 residues long. Germline CDR1 and CDR2: LGHDT and YNNKEL (reference sequence). Losses at the gene ends were 0 bases for V and 7 bases for J; bases not matched to a gene: 6.

This clone has a handful of counts. The chain has TRBV7-9 and TRBJ2-2; TRBD1 aligns across 8 bases. This CDR3 is 15 amino acids long. From germline, CDR1 is SEHNR and CDR2 FQNEAQ (reference sequence). Germline trimming cut 4 bases from V and 2 bases from J; bases unmatched to any gene: 3. DNA for the CDR3: TGTGCCAGCAGCTCAGGACAGGGTAACACCGGGGAGCTGTTTTTT. It is translated as CASSSGQGNTGELFF.

V and J are TRBV18 and TRBJ2-7; TRBD1 agrees at 8 bases. Trimming cost V 5 bases and J 0 bases; bases outside gene matches: 9. The CDR3 sequence is 16 residues long. Looked up from germline, CDR1 is KGHSH and CDR2 is LQKENI. In DNA, the CDR3 is TGTGCCAGCTCAGCTGGACAGGGCGGCAGCTCCTACGAGCAGTACTTC. Encoded protein: CASSAGQGGSSYEQYF.

With regard to this clone: The sample holds other DNA sequences that translate to the same CDR3. The DNA for the CDR3 is TGCGCCAGCAGCTTGGCTCGGGGTACGGCGAACACCGGGGAGCTGTTTTTT. Its translation: CASSLARGTANTGELFF. The V and J genes are TRBV5-1 and TRBJ2-2, with a tentative D call TRBD2 (5 bases). Germline V gene data show CDR1 as SGHRS and CDR2 as YFSETQ. The V gene lost 0 bases and the J gene lost 0 bases, with 12 bases spanning the gap. CDR3 length: 17 residues.

In its sample, this clone was seen many times. The chain carries TRBV19 and TRBJ2-5; a possible D gene is TRBD1 (6 bases). Trimming stripped 6 bases from V and 2 bases from J, with 13 bases between. Per germline, CDR1 LNHDA and CDR2 SQIVND (reference sequence). The CDR3 runs to 14 residues. The CDR3 sequence: CASSRGGGQETQYF. The CDR3 nucleotides read TGTGCCAGTAGCAGGGGTGGTGGGCAAGAGACCCAGTACTTC.

The chain recombines TRBV7-8 with TRBJ1-5; 10 bases line up with TRBD1. The V gene end was trimmed by 5 bases and the J gene end by 1 base; junction bases not matched to a gene: 11. Germline lookup yields CDR1 SGHVS and CDR2 FQNEAQ. CDR3 size: 18 residues. CDR3 sequence (DNA): TGTGCCAGCAGCGATAAGAAGGGACAGGGGCTCAGCAATCAGCCCCAGCATTTT. This translates into CASSDKKGQGLSNQPQHF.

The chain joins TRBV18 to TRBJ1-1; 10 bases are shared with TRBD1. The V gene end was trimmed by 4 bases and the J gene end by 1 base; junction bases not matched to a gene: 3. The CDR3 has 15 amino acids. Germline assignment: CDR1 KGHSH and CDR2 LQKENI. CDR3 bases: TGTGCCAGCTCACGCGGGACAGGGGAGAACACTGAAGCTTTCTTT. Translating it yields CASSRGTGENTEAFF.

V usage is TRBV10-3 and J usage is TRBJ1-2; TRBD1 agrees at 11 bases. Per the germline V gene, CDR1 is ENHRY and CDR2 is SYGVKD. V shed 9 bases and J 7 bases; nucleotides not matched to a gene: 7. The CDR3 totals 13 residues. The DNA of the CDR3 is TGTGCCATTCGGACAGGGGGCAGTGGTGGCTACACCTTC. It is translated as CAIRTGGSGGYTF.

The chain combines TRBV19 with TRBJ2-7; 8 nucleotides line up with TRBD1. This CDR3 contains 15 residues. J gave up 3 bases and V 1 base, and 5 bases lay outside the gene matches. The germline V gene has CDR1 LNHDA and CDR2 SQIVND (reference sequence). CDR3 bases: TGTGCCAGTAGTATAGGTGGACAGGGAGTCTACGAGCAGTACTTC. This sequence encodes CASSIGGQGVYEQYF.

This sequence joins TRBV29-1 and TRBJ2-1, with TRBD2 as a possible D gene (5 bases). V lost 6 bases and J lost 10, with 16 bases in between. Germline V gene sequence: CDR1 SQVTM, CDR2 ANQGSEA. The CDR3 totals 12 residues. The CDR3 DNA sequence: TGCAGCGTGGAACGGACTGTCCGGGAGCAGTTCTTC. It translates to CSVERTVREQFF.

This clone was seen only once. At one end, the junction sequence differs from germline, possibly due to a read error. The chain couples TRBV3-1 (or the pseudogene TRBV3-2) to TRBJ1-2, with TRBD1 matching 9 bases. Germline lookup yields CDR1 LGHDT and CDR2 YNNKEL (reference sequence). The CDR3 runs 13 residues. CDR3 DNA: TGTGCCAGCAGCCAAGACCGGACAGGGGTGTATCACTTC. Protein: CASSQDRTGVYHF.

V gene TRBV11-2 combines with J gene TRBJ2-7; 8 bases fit TRBD1. With V trimmed by 6 bases and J by 1 base, 5 bases remained unmatched. The germline V gene has CDR1 SGHAT and CDR2 FQNNGV. This CDR3 region has 14 residues. Here the CDR3 DNA reads TGTGCCAGCAGGACCGGGACAGGATCCTACGAGCAGTACTTC. Translating gives CASRTGTGSYEQYF.

The gene calls are TRBV19 and TRBJ1-2; tentative D call: TRBD1 (5 bases). The CDR3 is 13 amino acids. In germline, CDR1 is LNHDA, CDR2 SQIVND (reference sequence). The CDR3 loop is CATTEWAAYGYTF. CDR3 sequence (DNA): TGTGCAACGACAGAGTGGGCCGCCTATGGCTACACCTTC.

CDR3 nucleotides: TGTGCCAGCAGCCCTTCTTCGACGCAGGGGGCGCGCGGCTACACCTTC. This gives the protein CASSPSSTQGARGYTF. The chain employs TRBV14 and TRBJ1-2; 8 nucleotides match TRBD1. V lost 4 bases and J lost 8; bases outside the gene matches: 15. Germline CDR1 and CDR2: SGHDN and FVKESK. CDR3 size: 16 residues.

CDR3 residues: CSVEDHERSSYNEQFF. The DNA for the CDR3 is TGCAGCGTTGAAGATCATGAGCGGAGTTCTTACAATGAGCAGTTCTTC. The rearrangement joins TRBV29-1 to TRBJ2-1; D may be TRBD2 (5 bases). Per germline, CDR1 SQVTM and CDR2 ANQGSEA. V shed 0 bases and J shed 4 bases, with 16 bases lying between them. The length of the CDR3 is 16 residues.

The chain joins TRBV10-3 to TRBJ1-1; D gene ambiguous. The germline V and J ends were trimmed by 1 base and 0 bases, with 9 bases remaining between them. Germline V gene data show CDR1 as ENHRY and CDR2 as SYGVKD. CDR3 length: 15 residues. CDR3 DNA sequence: TGTGCCATCAGTGAGTACGAGGGATTGAACACTGAAGCTTTCTTT. This sequence encodes CAISEYEGLNTEAFF.

The chain carries TRBV21-1 and TRBJ2-2; TRBD1, the table's D call, lacks a check against the DNA. TRBV21-1 constitutes a pseudogene. This CDR3 contains 16 residues. The DNA for the CDR3 is TGTGCCAGCAGCACCCGCAGGCAGGGGGCTGTCGGGGAGCTGTTTTTT. Amino acid sequence: CASSTRRQGAVGELFF.

The J gene is TRBJ2-5, the V gene TRBV20-1; D possibly corresponds to TRBD1 (5 bases). The V gene's germline CDR1 is DFQATT and CDR2 SNEGSKA (reference sequence). The CDR3 loop spans 14 amino acids. V lost 3 bases, J lost 5 bases, and 16 bases lay in between. The CDR3 loop reads CSASTPTVPETQYF. CDR3 nucleotides: TGCAGTGCTAGTACCCCGACAGTCCCGGAGACCCAGTACTTC.